This T cell receptor (beta chain) was identified during a study of T cells in Graves' hyperthyroidism and ophthalmopathy. Study at large: Prior to any treatment, at the point of initial diagnosis, peripheral blood was collected.

Uncontrolled infection, other autoimmune disease, pregnancy or lactation disqualified patients from enrolment. More than 9.5 ml fresh peripheral blood yielded the PBMCs. This clonotype has a count of ten or more. The source material, RNA transcripts, was used to amplify TCR beta CDR3 regions. The study used the HTBI primer set for a first-round RT-PCR of the TCR CDR3. Via MiXCR, TCRdb re-called the multiplex PCR reads, giving one row per CDR3 protein. The sample includes about 350,000 distinct CDR3 sequences, approximately 15% of them seen just once. This CDR3 comprises 15 residues. Trimming cost V 5 bases and J 4 bases, with 17 bases left between them. Germline CDR1 MNHNS, CDR2 SASEGT.

The TCR sequence derives from a woman aged 25 to 45 with Graves' hyperthyroidism. Specimen: blood. The chain recombines TRBV6-1 with TRBJ1-1; D is unclear. CDR3 bases: TGTGCCAGCAGTACGACCCATAGTGCGGTCACTGAAGCTTTCTTT. This translates into CASSTTHSAVTEAFF.